This T cell receptor beta chain was found in a study of regulatory T cells in long-lasting Graves disease. Across the study: Less than 3 months of antithyroid drugs had been taken by newly diagnosed Graves' patients.

Time point described: newly diagnosed GD, antithyroid drugs for less than 3 months. PBMC RNA was the source of the TCR library. The CDR3 spans 14 residues. CDR1 is MRHNA and CDR2 is SNTAGT in the germline V gene. V shed 5 bases and J shed 7 bases, with 18 bases lying between them. Building the TCR beta libraries relied on iRepertoire HTBI primers, and CDR3 regions underwent Arm-PCR. TCRdb reprocessed the multiplex PCR reads via MiXCR and lists one record per CDR3 protein. The sample carries about 470,000 distinct CDR3 sequences, around 14% recorded once. Another study also made use of these data, one on T cells in Graves' hyperthyroidism and ophthalmopathy. Turning to that study: The TCR CDR3 first-round RT-PCR relied on the HTBI primer set. The model foresaw ophthalmopathy a median approximately 6.1 months prior to onset.

This chain uses TRBV6-4 with TRBJ2-7; no clear D. The source is a woman in her thirties with Graves disease. Sequenced here: peripheral blood mononuclear cells (PBMCs), sampled at new diagnosis, from a patient treated with antithyroid drugs. CDR3 in DNA: TGTGCCAGCAGTTACCGACACAACAAACGGGAGCAGTACTTC. It codes for CASSYRHNKREQYF.